A selection of T cell receptor beta chains follows, all from one sample in a study of control samples from healthy donors and cancer patients. TCRdb keeps only in-frame clones here, not all; method: immunoSEQ multiplex PCR. In the table there are 98,000 or so clones, 75% to 85% of which are singletons. Sequenced material: blood. All receptors derive from a woman under 40 in good health. Both conserved end residues are part of each CDR3. The order of the fields is D gene, J gene, V gene, clone size, CDR3 DNA, CDR3 protein. D genes are given only for firm matches. Size tells how often a clone was seen (once, few, many) or the class of an expanded clone, and some rows leave it out.

d_call: NA; j_call: TRBJ2-1; v_call: TRBV20-1; clone_size: NA; cdr3_nt: TGCAGTGCTAGTACGGTTTACAATGAGCAGTTCTTC; cdr3_aa: CSASTVYNEQFF
d_call: NA; j_call: TRBJ2-1; v_call: TRBV27; clone_size: NA; cdr3_nt: TGTGCCAGCAGTTTATCCGGGGGCTCCTACAATGAGCAGTTCTTC; cdr3_aa: CASSLSGGSYNEQFF
d_call: TRBD2; j_call: TRBJ2-3; v_call: TRBV9; clone_size: NA; cdr3_nt: TGTGCCAGCAGCGTAGAAGCGGGGGGGCGAACAGATACGCAGTATTTT; cdr3_aa: CASSVEAGGRTDTQYF
d_call: NA; j_call: TRBJ1-5; v_call: TRBV27; clone_size: many; cdr3_nt: TGTGCCTCCCGGGCGGAACCTTATAGCAATCAGCCCCAGCATTTT; cdr3_aa: CASRAEPYSNQPQHF
d_call: NA; j_call: TRBJ2-3; v_call: TRBV24-1; clone_size: NA; cdr3_nt: TGTGCCACCAGTGATGTAGGGGTCACAGATACGCAGTATTTT; cdr3_aa: CATSDVGVTDTQYF
d_call: TRBD1; j_call: TRBJ1-1; v_call: TRBV30; clone_size: NA; cdr3_nt: TGTGCCTGGAATATACAGGGGGCGCGCACTGAAGCTTTCTTT; cdr3_aa: CAWNIQGARTEAFF
d_call: TRBD2; j_call: TRBJ2-5; v_call: TRBV19; clone_size: NA; cdr3_nt: TGTGCCAGTAGTGCTACGGGGGGGGCGGAGACCCAGTACTTC; cdr3_aa: CASSATGGAETQYF
d_call: NA; j_call: TRBJ2-3; v_call: TRBV7-2; clone_size: NA; cdr3_nt: TGTGCCAGCAGCTTAGTTCAGGGGCTAACAGATACGCAGTATTTT; cdr3_aa: CASSLVQGLTDTQYF
d_call: NA; j_call: TRBJ2-7; v_call: TRBV15; clone_size: NA; cdr3_nt: TGTGCCACCAGCAGAGAATTTTTCGGCGAGCAGTACTTC; cdr3_aa: CATSREFFGEQYF
d_call: NA; j_call: TRBJ1-2; v_call: TRBV4-1; clone_size: NA; cdr3_nt: TGCGCCAGCAGCCAAGATGGGGGATTATATGGCTACACCTTC; cdr3_aa: CASSQDGGLYGYTF
d_call: NA; j_call: TRBJ1-5; v_call: TRBV25-1; clone_size: NA; cdr3_nt: TGTGCCAGCAGTGGCGCAGGATCCAATCAGCCCCAGCATTTT; cdr3_aa: CASSGAGSNQPQHF
d_call: NA; j_call: TRBJ1-3; v_call: TRBV6-1; clone_size: NA; cdr3_nt: TGTGCCAGCAGTGAATTGATGGGGGGTCTAGGAAACACCATATATTTT; cdr3_aa: CASSELMGGLGNTIYF
d_call: NA; j_call: TRBJ2-5; v_call: TRBV7-2; clone_size: NA; cdr3_nt: TGTGCCAGCAGCCGCGGACAGACTCGAGAGACCCAGTACTTC; cdr3_aa: CASSRGQTRETQYF
d_call: NA; j_call: TRBJ1-1; v_call: TRBV10-1; clone_size: once; cdr3_nt: TGCGCCAGCAGTGCCGACAGCGACCTGAACACTGAAGCTTTCTTT; cdr3_aa: CASSADSDLNTEAFF
d_call: NA; j_call: TRBJ2-2; v_call: TRBV19; clone_size: NA; cdr3_nt: TGTGCCAGTACCTTCGAGGGGGGCACCGGGGAGCTGTTTTTT; cdr3_aa: CASTFEGGTGELFF
d_call: NA; j_call: TRBJ1-2; v_call: TRBV2; clone_size: NA; cdr3_nt: TGTGCCAGCAGTGCCTCTATAAGGACGTCGGGCTACACCTTC; cdr3_aa: CASSASIRTSGYTF
d_call: TRBD1; j_call: TRBJ1-5; v_call: TRBV5-6; clone_size: NA; cdr3_nt: TGTGCCAGCAGCTTGATGGGACAGGTTAATCAGCCCCAGCATTTT; cdr3_aa: CASSLMGQVNQPQHF
d_call: NA; j_call: TRBJ2-3; v_call: TRBV7-9; clone_size: NA; cdr3_nt: TGTGCCAGCAGCTTCACTAGGAGCACAGATACGCAGTATTTT; cdr3_aa: CASSFTRSTDTQYF
d_call: TRBD1; j_call: TRBJ2-3; v_call: TRBV27; clone_size: few; cdr3_nt: TGTGCCAGCATTGAGGACAGGGCCTACACAGATACGCAGTATTTT; cdr3_aa: CASIEDRAYTDTQYF
d_call: NA; j_call: TRBJ2-1; v_call: TRBV19; clone_size: NA; cdr3_nt: TGTGCCACCACGCAGATAGGGGCGGTTGGTGAGCAGTTCTTC; cdr3_aa: CATTQIGAVGEQFF
d_call: TRBD1; j_call: TRBJ1-2; v_call: TRBV14; clone_size: NA; cdr3_nt: TGTGCCAGCAGCGACGGACAGGGTCGAACAGCTAACTATGGCTACACCTTC; cdr3_aa: CASSDGQGRTANYGYTF
d_call: NA; j_call: TRBJ2-2; v_call: TRBV2; clone_size: few; cdr3_nt: TGTGCCAGCACCCCTTTCCGGGGCACCGGGGAGCTGTTTTTT; cdr3_aa: CASTPFRGTGELFF
d_call: NA; j_call: TRBJ1-6; v_call: TRBV2; clone_size: few; cdr3_nt: TGTGCCAGCAGTGCTTCCTATAATTCACCCCTCCACTTT; cdr3_aa: CASSASYNSPLHF
d_call: NA; j_call: TRBJ2-3; v_call: TRBV7-2; clone_size: NA; cdr3_nt: TGTGCCAGCAGCTTAGAGACGTACAGATCGCAGTATTTT; cdr3_aa: CASSLETYRSQYF
d_call: NA; j_call: TRBJ2-5; v_call: TRBV29-1; clone_size: NA; cdr3_nt: TGCAGCGTTGCTATTCAAGAGACCCAGTACTTC; cdr3_aa: CSVAIQETQYF
d_call: TRBD2; j_call: TRBJ2-3; v_call: TRBV6-1; clone_size: NA; cdr3_nt: TGTGCCAGCAGTGAACAGGTAGCGGGGGCGGGCACAGATACGCAGTATTTT; cdr3_aa: CASSEQVAGAGTDTQYF
d_call: TRBD1; j_call: TRBJ2-7; v_call: TRBV7-2; clone_size: NA; cdr3_nt: TGTGCCAGCAGCTTAGGGCCGGGACAGGGAGAAGAGCAGTACTTC; cdr3_aa: CASSLGPGQGEEQYF
d_call: TRBD1; j_call: TRBJ2-7; v_call: TRBV2; clone_size: NA; cdr3_nt: TGTGCCAGCAGGAGGACAGGCGGTTTCGAGCAGTACTTC; cdr3_aa: CASRRTGGFEQYF
d_call: NA; j_call: TRBJ2-1; v_call: TRBV24-1; clone_size: NA; cdr3_nt: TGTGCCACCAGTGACGGGGCTGTGCAGTTCTTC; cdr3_aa: CATSDGAVQFF
d_call: TRBD1; j_call: TRBJ2-3; v_call: TRBV2; clone_size: NA; cdr3_nt: TGTGCCAGCAGGGTAGGACAGGGCACTAGCACAGATACGCAGTATTTT; cdr3_aa: CASRVGQGTSTDTQYF
d_call: NA; j_call: TRBJ2-2; v_call: TRBV18; clone_size: NA; cdr3_nt: TGTGCCAGCTCACCTCAGACGGGGGCCTCAACCGGGGAGCTGTTTTTT; cdr3_aa: CASSPQTGASTGELFF
d_call: TRBD2; j_call: TRBJ2-3; v_call: TRBV29-1; clone_size: NA; cdr3_nt: TGCAGCGTTTACACTAAGCGGGGGGCCGGTCTTCTCACAGATACGCAGTATTTT; cdr3_aa: CSVYTKRGAGLLTDTQYF
d_call: NA; j_call: TRBJ1-6; v_call: TRBV6-5; clone_size: NA; cdr3_nt: TGTGCCAGCAGTTACTCAGCAGACTCCTATAATTCACCCCTCCACTTT; cdr3_aa: CASSYSADSYNSPLHF